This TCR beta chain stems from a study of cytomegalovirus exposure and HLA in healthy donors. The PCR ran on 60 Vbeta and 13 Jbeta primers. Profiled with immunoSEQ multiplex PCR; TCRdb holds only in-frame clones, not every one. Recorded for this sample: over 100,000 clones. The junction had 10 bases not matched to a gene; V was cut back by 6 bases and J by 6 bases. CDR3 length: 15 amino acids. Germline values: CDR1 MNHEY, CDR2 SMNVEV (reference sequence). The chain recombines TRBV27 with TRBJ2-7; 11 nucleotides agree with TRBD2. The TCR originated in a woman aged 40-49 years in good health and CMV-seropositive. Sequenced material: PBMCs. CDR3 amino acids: CASRSTSGRLGEQYF. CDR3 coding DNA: TGTGCCAGCAGATCTACTAGCGGGAGATTAGGCGAGCAGTACTTC.